This TCR beta chain was recovered during a study of human T cells and chemical hapten exposure. About the research overall: Variability of per-sample TCR yields stemmed mainly from small differences in pooled library volume. Study-level results: TCRs exceeding 1 in 1000 frequency stayed unchanged with DPC sensitization.

CDR3 length equals 14 residues. Germline-derived CDR1 and CDR2 are SGHTA and FQGNSA. V gave up 3 bases and J gave up 0 bases, with 8 bases separating them. Individual cDNA molecules (in the library) carried attached unique molecular identifiers. Original handling: TCR counts had a median of about 99,000 per sample and spanned about 23,224 to 690,600. TCRdb processed the 5' RACE reads anew with MiXCR; each CDR3 protein has one entry. These V and J calls derive from TCRdb rather than the authors' analysis. The table records about 120,000 distinct CDR3 sequences, around 20% of them present only once. With regard to this clonotype: Its antigen is as yet unknown.

From whole blood left unfractionated, total RNA was extracted. The J gene is TRBJ1-1, the V gene TRBV7-2; no definite D call. This TCR was recovered from a human donor in good health. CDR3 DNA: TGTGCCAGCAGCTTGGTTCCGTTGAACACTGAAGCTTTCTTT. Its translation: CASSLVPLNTEAFF.